The 20 T cell receptor beta chains given below trace back to one sample, sequenced in a study of control samples from healthy donors and cancer patients. The protocol was immunoSEQ multiplex PCR, while the TCRdb copy is restricted to in-frame clones and leaves out a portion. This repertoire shows under 110,000 clones, roughly 90% found once; its top ten account for 7.5% to 10%. The sample was blood. These receptor sequences come from a man in his thirties or forties in good health.

Here the CDR3 reads CASSPVTSGVYNEQFF. The CDR3 nucleotides are TGTGCCAGCAGTCCGGTGACTAGCGGGGTTTACAATGAGCAGTTCTTC. The V gene is TRBV28, the J gene TRBJ2-1, with TRBD2 identical over 11 bases. V lost 5 bases to trimming and J lost 4 bases; unmatched junction nucleotides: 7. Germline CDR1 MDHEN, CDR2 SYDVKM. This CDR3 contains 16 residues.

The gene calls are TRBV6-2 or TRBV6-3 and TRBJ2-7; 10 bases match TRBD2. The CDR3 length is 17 residues. Germline loops: CDR1 MNHEY, CDR2 SVGEGT. Trimming took 4 bases from V and 2 from J; bases not matched to a gene: 11. The CDR3 DNA reads as TGTGCCAGCAGTTCCCCCCGGTACAGCGGGAGGGCCTACGAGCAGTACTTC. It codes for CASSSPRYSGRAYEQYF.

V gene TRBV6-5 combines with J gene TRBJ2-7; 7 nucleotides agree with TRBD1. The V segment lost 4 bases and the J segment 3 bases; nucleotides outside the gene matches: 3. The CDR3 loop spans 13 amino acids. Germline lookup yields CDR1 MNHEY and CDR2 SVGAGI. CDR3 sequence reads: CASSFDRDYEQYF. For the CDR3, the DNA is TGTGCCAGCAGTTTCGACAGGGACTACGAGCAGTACTTC.

This clone appeared a single time. The chain has TRBV4-3 and TRBJ1-5; D is ambiguous. V was pared by 0 bases and J by 4 bases, with 10 bases between. The CDR3 is 15 residues long. In germline, CDR1 is LGHNA, CDR2 YSLEER. The CDR3 is CASSQDLSPNQPQHF. CDR3 DNA: TGCGCCAGCAGCCAAGATTTAAGCCCGAATCAGCCCCAGCATTTT.

This rearrangement joins TRBV29-1 to TRBJ1-5, with D possibly matching TRBD1 (5 bases). Germline CDR1 SQVTM, CDR2 ANQGSEA. V lost 6 bases, J lost 5 bases, and 14 bases lay in between. The length of the CDR3 is 13 residues. This CDR3 is CSVGKGIYQPQHF. The CDR3 coding sequence is TGCAGCGTGGGGAAGGGGATTTATCAGCCCCAGCATTTT.

The V call is TRBV5-1, the J call TRBJ2-7; the D gene is possibly TRBD1 (5 bases). CDR3 size: 13 residues. Germline V CDR1 and CDR2: SGHRS, YFSETQ. V gave up 0 bases and J gave up 5 bases, with 9 bases separating them. The DNA of the CDR3 is TGCGCCAGCAGCTTGGGTGGGGCCCACGAGCAGTACTTC. It translates to CASSLGGAHEQYF.

The rearrangement joins TRBV12-3 or TRBV12-4 to TRBJ1-6, with no clear D. The CDR3 extends over 13 amino acids. The germline V and J ends were trimmed by 4 bases and 10 bases, with 11 bases remaining between them. The CDR3, as DNA: TGTGCCAGCAGTTCCCTGGAGACCTCACCCCTCCACTTT. Its translation: CASSSLETSPLHF.

This clone was counted once. The J gene is TRBJ2-6, the V gene TRBV6-2 or TRBV6-3; D gene unclear. The CDR3 is 17 amino acids. V was pared by 2 bases and J by 1 base, with 12 bases between. Germline-derived CDR1 and CDR2 are MNHEY and SVGEGT. CDR3 nucleotides: TGTGCCAGCAGTTACCGCTGGGATCCGTCTGGGGCCAACGTCCTGACTTTC. Residues: CASSYRWDPSGANVLTF.

V and J are TRBV19 and TRBJ2-7; tentative D call: TRBD2 (6 bases). From germline, CDR1 is LNHDA and CDR2 SQIVND (reference sequence). With 0 bases removed from V and 4 bases from J, the gap between germline ends came to 13 bases. This CDR3 region has 15 residues. The CDR3 is CASSIDRRDVYEQYF. The CDR3 coding sequence is TGTGCCAGTAGTATAGATCGGCGGGATGTGTACGAGCAGTACTTC. Drawing the rest from reference TRBV19 and TRBJ2-7, the complete variable domain is DGGITQSPKYLFRKEGQNVTLSCEQNLNHDAMYWYRQDPGQGLRLIYYSQIVNDFQKGDIAEGYSVSREKKESFPLTVTSAQKNPTAFYLCASSIDRRDVYEQYFGPGTRLTVT.

This clone appeared a single time. CDR3 protein: CASSLGTLGGSPDTQYF. In nucleotides, the CDR3 is TGTGCCAGCAGCTTAGGGACTCTGGGCGGGAGCCCAGATACGCAGTATTTT. J is TRBJ2-3 and V is TRBV7-2; 7 bases align to TRBD2. The CDR3 runs to 17 residues. Trimming took 1 base from V and 4 from J; bases not matched to a gene: 11. Germline values: CDR1 SGHTA, CDR2 FQGNSA.

The chain employs TRBV6-5 and TRBJ1-1, with D hard to call. Between the trimmed V and J ends, which lost 2 bases and 7 bases, there was a span of 8 bases. The germline V gene has CDR1 MNHEY and CDR2 SVGAGI. This CDR3 region has 12 residues. CDR3 in amino acids: CASSYRRDEAFF. The CDR3 DNA follows: TGTGCCAGCAGTTACCGGAGGGATGAAGCTTTCTTT.

This chain uses TRBV9 with TRBJ2-3, with TRBD1 matching over 7 bases. Germline assignment: CDR1 SGDLS and CDR2 YYNGEE. This CDR3 comprises 17 residues. V lost 2 bases, J lost 5 bases, and 14 bases stayed unmatched. CDR3: CASSVGLWDRLLDTQYF. In DNA, the CDR3 is TGTGCCAGCAGCGTGGGTCTTTGGGACAGATTATTAGATACGCAGTATTTT.

CDR3 protein: CAWTVPGTGPYEQYF. In nucleotides, the CDR3 is TGTGCCTGGACCGTCCCCGGGACAGGGCCCTACGAGCAGTACTTC. This chain connects TRBV30 to TRBJ2-7; 9 bases map to TRBD1. The CDR3 extends over 15 amino acids. V shed 4 bases, J shed 2 bases, and the junction held 9 bases outside the gene matches. The V gene's germline CDR1 is GTSNPN and CDR2 SVGIG (reference sequence). Filled out from reference TRBV30 and TRBJ2-7, the complete variable domain reads SQTIHQWPATLVQPVGSPLSLECTVEGTSNPNLYWYRQAAGRGLQLLFYSVGIGQISSEVPQNLSASRPQDRQFILSSKKLLLSDSGFYLCAWTVPGTGPYEQYFGPGTRLTVT.

This clone came up once. V gene TRBV12-3 or TRBV12-4 combines with J gene TRBJ2-7, with D unresolved. The V gene lost 7 bases and the J gene lost 7 bases, with 14 bases spanning the gap. CDR3 length: 12 amino acids. CDR3 sequence (DNA): TGTGCCAGCACCACGGGTGTTGGTGAGCAGTACTTC. Translation: CASTTGVGEQYF.

The chain carries TRBV7-9 and TRBJ1-2, with a possible D match to TRBD1 (5 bases). This CDR3 spans 13 amino acids. Trimming removed 1 base from V and 5 bases from J, with 8 bases in between. The V gene's germline CDR1 is SEHNR and CDR2 FQNEAQ (reference sequence). CDR3 sequence: CASSLGQFYGYTF. CDR3 nucleotide sequence: TGTGCCAGCAGCTTAGGACAGTTTTATGGCTACACCTTC.

V gene TRBV5-6 combines with J gene TRBJ1-1; perhaps TRBD1 as D (5 bases). Germline values: CDR1 SGHDT, CDR2 YYEEEE. Trimming shortened V by 4 bases and J by 0 bases, and 10 bases separated the two germline ends. This CDR3 region has 14 residues. CDR3 region: CASSPMGLNTEAFF. CDR3 coding DNA: TGTGCCAGCAGCCCCATGGGGCTGAACACTGAAGCTTTCTTT.

The rearrangement joins TRBV27 to TRBJ1-6; D remains unclear. The CDR3 is 14 amino acids. Germline loops: CDR1 MNHEY, CDR2 SMNVEV (reference sequence). The V end was cut by 2 bases, the J end by 10 bases, with 12 bases between. The CDR3 DNA is TGTGCCAGCAGTTTACTGGGTACTAACTCACCCCTCCACTTT. Its protein product is CASSLLGTNSPLHF.

This rearrangement joins TRBV3-1 (or the pseudogene TRBV3-2) to TRBJ1-6; no reliable D call. Trimming shortened V by 1 base and J by 6 bases, and 10 bases separated the two germline ends. CDR3 size: 15 residues. Per germline, CDR1 LGHDT and CDR2 YNNKEL (reference sequence). CDR3 sequence: CASSQGAGTNSPLHF. As DNA, the CDR3 is TGTGCCAGCAGCCAAGGGGCAGGCACTAATTCACCCCTCCACTTT.

Concerning this clone: Other DNA sequences in the same sample also yield this CDR3. The rearrangement uses TRBV7-2 and TRBJ2-6; D is undetermined. The CDR3 totals 15 residues. Trimming left V 1 base short and J 2 bases short, with 6 bases between. Germline assignment: CDR1 SGHTA and CDR2 FQGNSA. The CDR3 DNA follows: TGTGCCAGCAGCTTAGACTCGCCTGGGGCCAACGTCCTGACTTTC. This codes for CASSLDSPGANVLTF.

The gene calls are TRBV28 and TRBJ1-6; 7 bases map to TRBD1. Losses at the gene ends were 6 bases for V and 12 bases for J; bases not matched to a gene: 14. The CDR3 length is 15 residues. Germline V gene sequence: CDR1 MDHEN, CDR2 SYDVKM. DNA for the CDR3: TGTGCCAGCAGCTGGGCCGACAGGGACGATGGACCCCTCCACTTT. Amino acid sequence: CASSWADRDDGPLHF.